The 26 T cell receptor beta chains reported below all come from one sample, sequenced in a study of cytomegalovirus exposure and HLA in healthy donors. 60 Vbeta and 13 Jbeta primers were used in PCR. The assay was immunoSEQ multiplex PCR, and TCRdb's table has in-frame clones only and misses some. The sample's table shows approximately 110,000 clones. Sequenced input: PBMCs. Every receptor here comes from a man aged 30-40 years in good health and CMV-seronegative.

The chain joins TRBV5-1 to TRBJ2-2; TRBD1 matches at 9 bases. Trimming took 5 bases from V and 4 from J; bases not matched to a gene: 12. There are 17 residues in the CDR3. In germline, CDR1 is SGHRS, CDR2 YFSETQ. The CDR3 sequence is CASRMPPGQGPTGELFF. The CDR3 DNA follows: TGCGCCAGCAGGATGCCCCCGGGACAGGGACCCACCGGGGAGCTGTTTTTT.

The J gene is TRBJ1-2, the V gene TRBV29-1, with D uncertain. The CDR3 runs 12 residues. V shed 4 bases and J shed 2 bases, with 8 bases lying between them. Looked up from germline, CDR1 is SQVTM and CDR2 is ANQGSEA. The CDR3 spells CSVVSQNYGYTF. CDR3 sequence (DNA): TGCAGCGTTGTATCCCAGAACTATGGCTACACCTTC. The variable domain in full, completed from reference TRBV29-1 and TRBJ1-2, reads SAVISQKPSRDICQRGTSLTIQCQVDSQVTMMFWYRQQPGQSLTLIATANQGSEATYESGFVIDKFPISRPNLTFSTLTVSNMSPEDSSIYLCSVVSQNYGYTFGSGTRLTVV.

J is TRBJ1-1 and V is TRBV6-5; no clear D. The V and J ends lost 3 bases and 4 bases respectively, with 9 bases between them. In germline, CDR1 is MNHEY, CDR2 SVGAGI. This CDR3 has 13 residues. CDR3 nucleotide sequence: TGTGCCAGCAGTTATGGACGGGGCACTGAAGCTTTCTTT. Encoded protein: CASSYGRGTEAFF.

The V gene is TRBV27, the J gene TRBJ1-6; D gene uncertain. Per the germline V gene, CDR1 is MNHEY and CDR2 is SMNVEV (reference sequence). With 6 bases removed from V and 7 bases from J, the gap between germline ends came to 22 bases. This CDR3 has 17 amino acids. In DNA form, the CDR3 reads TGTGCCAGCAGGCGACCGGGGTTAGCGGCAGTAAATTCACCCCTCCACTTT. Its translation: CASRRPGLAAVNSPLHF.

The rearrangement uses TRBV7-6 and TRBJ2-2; D is possibly TRBD1 (5 bases). In germline, CDR1 is SGHVS, CDR2 FNYEAQ. CDR3 length: 16 amino acids. Trimming took 5 bases from V and 0 from J, leaving 13 bases between them. This CDR3 is CASSQAGFANTGELFF. DNA for the CDR3: TGTGCCAGCAGCCAAGCAGGGTTCGCGAACACCGGGGAGCTGTTTTTT.

The V gene is TRBV7-9, the J gene TRBJ2-5, with D possibly being TRBD2 (5 bases). The last part of the DNA fits TRBJ2-7 better; the J call may be wrong. CDR1 and CDR2 (germline): SEHNR, FQNEAQ (reference sequence). This CDR3 has 13 residues. CDR3 sequence (DNA): TGTGCCAGCAGCTCCCTTACGGAGGACGAGCAGTACTTC. It translates to CASSSLTEDEQYF.

This chain links TRBV27 with TRBJ1-2, with D unclear. The CDR3 length is 13 residues. The germline gives CDR1 MNHEY, CDR2 SMNVEV (reference sequence). V was clipped by 6 bases and J by 2 bases, with 10 bases between them. The CDR3, as DNA: TGTGCCAGCAGCTTACAGATCAACTATGGCTACACCTTC. Amino acid sequence: CASSLQINYGYTF.

The CDR3 DNA reads as TGTGCCAGCACCCAGGGAGGGTACACTGAAGCTTTCTTT. Amino acids: CASTQGGYTEAFF. The V gene is TRBV6-6, the J gene TRBJ1-1, with D possibly being TRBD1 (5 bases). The CDR3 length is 13 residues. With 7 bases removed from V and 3 bases from J, the gap between germline ends came to 12 bases. Germline values: CDR1 MNHNY, CDR2 SVGAGI (reference sequence).

J is TRBJ2-4 and V is TRBV4-3; TRBD2 aligns across 8 bases. Germline CDR1 is LGHNA and CDR2 is YSLEER. Unmatched junction bases numbered 3, after V lost 1 base and J lost 4 bases. This CDR3 contains 15 residues. The CDR3 is CASSQVGGAKNIQYF. In nucleotides, the CDR3 is TGCGCCAGCAGCCAAGTCGGGGGGGCGAAAAACATTCAGTACTTC.

This chain uses TRBV11-3 with TRBJ2-2, with D perhaps matching TRBD2 (6 bases). The CDR3 has 14 residues. V was pared by 5 bases and J by 2 bases, with 9 bases between. The germline V gene has CDR1 SGHNT and CDR2 YENEEA. Written as DNA, the CDR3 is TGTGCCAGCAGCCCCGGGACTAACACCGGGGAGCTGTTTTTT. Encoded protein: CASSPGTNTGELFF.

The chain carries TRBV29-1 and TRBJ2-1, with 10 positions matching TRBD1. The CDR3 has 13 amino acids. V shed 8 bases, J shed 5 bases, and the junction held 6 bases outside the gene matches. CDR1 is SQVTM and CDR2 is ANQGSEA in the germline V gene. The CDR3 sequence is CSYRQGADNEQFF. CDR3 coding DNA: TGCAGCTACCGACAGGGGGCGGACAATGAGCAGTTCTTC.

V gene TRBV6-6 combines with J gene TRBJ2-7; 8 bases line up with TRBD2. The CDR3 spans 14 residues. The germline CDR1 and CDR2 sequences are MNHNY and SVGAGI (reference sequence). V lost 8 bases, J lost 6 bases, and 12 bases stayed unmatched. In DNA form, the CDR3 reads TGTGCCAGCCGGCCCCGGGGGGGAGTCTGCGAGCAGTACTTC. It specifies CASRPRGGVCEQYF.

The chain's CDR3 is CASGDRGRRTGELFF. The CDR3 nucleotides are TGTGCCAGCGGGGACAGGGGGCGGAGAACCGGGGAGCTGTTTTTT. The chain employs TRBV11-2 and TRBJ2-2; 12 bases map to TRBD1. The ends lost 8 bases at V and 5 bases at J; junction bases unmatched: 6. The germline CDR1 and CDR2 sequences are SGHAT and FQNNGV. The CDR3 covers 15 residues.

The CDR3 coding sequence is TGTGCCAGCAGCTTAGGACTGGGGCAGAGCGGGGAGCTGTTTTTT. Its protein product is CASSLGLGQSGELFF. This sequence joins TRBV7-2 and TRBJ2-2, with a tentative D call TRBD1 (5 bases). Germline CDR1 and CDR2: SGHTA and FQGNSA. CDR3 length: 15 residues. The V gene lost 1 base and the J gene lost 7 bases, with 13 bases spanning the gap. Full variable domain (missing parts from reference TRBV7-2 and TRBJ2-2): GAGVSQSPSNKVTEKGKDVELRCDPISGHTALYWYRQSLGQGLEFLIYFQGNSAPDKSGLPSDRFSAERTGGSVSTLTIQRTQQEDSAVYLCASSLGLGQSGELFFGEGSRLTVL.

The rearrangement uses TRBV5-4 and TRBJ1-1, with 10 bases that match TRBD1. The CDR3 is 18 amino acids. V gave up 4 bases and J gave up 6 bases; unmatched junction bases: 18. CDR1 and CDR2 (germline): SGHNT, YYREEE (reference sequence). The CDR3 region has the DNA TGTGCCAGCAGCCTTCTAATGTTGGGACAGGGGATCTCGGCTGAAGCTTTCTTT. This encodes CASSLLMLGQGISAEAFF.

The chain employs TRBV28 and TRBJ2-7, with TRBD2 as a possible D gene (6 bases). The CDR3 runs to 15 residues. Trimming removed 2 bases at V and 1 base at J, with 12 bases between. The germline V gene encodes CDR1 MDHEN and CDR2 SYDVKM. The CDR3 sequence: CASSLRGIRSYEQYF. The CDR3 DNA follows: TGTGCCAGCAGTTTACGGGGGATAAGGTCCTACGAGCAGTACTTC.

The chain uses TRBV2 and TRBJ1-4, with 7 positions matching TRBD1. Trimming took 2 bases from V and 7 from J; bases not matched to a gene: 4. From germline, CDR1 is SNHLY and CDR2 FYNNEI. The CDR3 loop spans 14 amino acids. CDR3 coding DNA: TGTGCCAGCAGTGAACAGGGGGTGACTGAAAAACTGTTTTTT. Its translation: CASSEQGVTEKLFF.

The chain links TRBV7-9 to TRBJ1-2, with 10 bases identical to TRBD1. Trimming took 5 bases from V and 5 from J; bases not matched to a gene: 11. The CDR3 is 16 amino acids. Germline V lookup: CDR1 SEHNR, CDR2 FQNEAQ (reference sequence). CDR3 sequence (DNA): TGTGCCAGCAGCCCACCCCGGGACAGGGGTCAATATGGCTACACCTTC. This sequence encodes CASSPPRDRGQYGYTF.

V and J are TRBV5-1 and TRBJ2-7; a possible D gene is TRBD2 (5 bases). The V and J ends lost 7 bases and 3 bases respectively, with 14 bases between them. The CDR3 runs 13 residues. CDR1 is SGHRS, CDR2 YFSETQ, per germline. The CDR3 here is CASQSGKNYEQYF. The CDR3 nucleotides read TGCGCCAGCCAGAGCGGAAAAAACTACGAGCAGTACTTC.

The rearrangement links TRBV7-2 to TRBJ2-1; 11 bases align to TRBD2. Trimming at V came to 5 bases and at J to 9 bases, leaving 15 bases not matched to a gene. The CDR3 length is 17 residues. The germline gives CDR1 SGHTA, CDR2 FQGNSA. CDR3 sequence: CASSQGSGGGQSSEQFF. CDR3 sequence (DNA): TGTGCCAGCAGCCAGGGTAGCGGGGGGGGCCAGAGTAGTGAGCAGTTCTTC.

The rearrangement joins TRBV25-1 to TRBJ2-5; D not certain. The CDR3 spans 12 residues. Germline V CDR1 and CDR2: MGHDK, SYGVNS. The V gene lost 1 base and the J gene lost 4 bases, with 4 bases spanning the gap. CDR3 sequence: CASSESGETQYF. CDR3 in DNA: TGTGCCAGCAGTGAATCAGGAGAGACCCAGTACTTC. Drawing the rest from reference TRBV25-1 and TRBJ2-5, the complete variable domain is EADIYQTPRYLVIGTGKKITLECSQTMGHDKMYWYQQDPGMELHLIHYSYGVNSTEKGDLSSESTVSRIRTEHFPLTLESARPSHTSQYLCASSESGETQYFGPGTRLLVL.

The rearrangement links TRBV29-1 to TRBJ2-6; perhaps TRBD2 as D (6 bases). The CDR3 extends over 15 amino acids. CDR1 SQVTM and CDR2 ANQGSEA come from the germline V gene. Trimming pared 0 bases from V and 4 bases from J, leaving 10 bases between. In DNA form, the CDR3 reads TGCAGCGTTGAAGACGGGGGATTGGGGGCCAACGTCCTGACTTTC. Protein: CSVEDGGLGANVLTF.

The CDR3 spells CASTVSGLTGELFF. The CDR3 nucleotides are TGTGCCAGCACCGTGAGCGGGCTTACCGGGGAGCTGTTTTTT. The V call is TRBV27, the J call TRBJ2-2; D is possibly TRBD2 (6 bases). The germline V and J ends were trimmed by 7 bases and 5 bases, with 14 bases remaining between them. The CDR3 has 14 amino acids. Per germline, CDR1 MNHEY and CDR2 SMNVEV (reference sequence).

The gene calls are TRBV5-4 and TRBJ2-2; perhaps TRBD2 as D (5 bases). This CDR3 comprises 15 residues. V lost 0 bases to trimming and J lost 6 bases, with 12 bases between them. Germline V gene sequence: CDR1 SGHNT, CDR2 YYREEE (reference sequence). The CDR3 reads CASSLAVLDSGELFF. The CDR3 nucleotides read TGTGCCAGCAGCTTGGCGGTACTAGATTCCGGGGAGCTGTTTTTT.

With respect to this clone: One junction end does not reproduce the germline sequence, and a read error may be involved. Other nucleotide sequences in the sample specify the same CDR3. The chain carries TRBV6-5 and TRBJ1-1; a weak D match, TRBD1 (5 bases). The CDR3 is 14 amino acids. From germline, CDR1 is MNHEY and CDR2 SVGAGI. The CDR3 nucleotides read TGTGCCAGCAGTTATCAGGGATTGAACACTGAGGCTTTCTTT. Translating gives CASSYQGLNTEAFF.

The CDR3 DNA follows: TGTGCCAGCAGTCGGGAAGGTGACGGCTACACCTTC. Translated, it gives CASSREGDGYTF. The chain combines TRBV2 with TRBJ1-2, with D hard to call. V was trimmed by 5 bases and J by 8 bases, leaving 12 bases between them. The CDR3 is 12 residues long. Germline V gene data show CDR1 as SNHLY and CDR2 as FYNNEI. Full variable domain (rest looked up from reference TRBV2 and TRBJ1-2): EPEVTQTPSHQVTQMGQEVILRCVPISNHLYFYWYRQILGQKVEFLVSFYNNEISEKSEIFDDQFSVERPDGSNFTLKIRSTKLEDSAMYFCASSREGDGYTFGSGTRLTVV.